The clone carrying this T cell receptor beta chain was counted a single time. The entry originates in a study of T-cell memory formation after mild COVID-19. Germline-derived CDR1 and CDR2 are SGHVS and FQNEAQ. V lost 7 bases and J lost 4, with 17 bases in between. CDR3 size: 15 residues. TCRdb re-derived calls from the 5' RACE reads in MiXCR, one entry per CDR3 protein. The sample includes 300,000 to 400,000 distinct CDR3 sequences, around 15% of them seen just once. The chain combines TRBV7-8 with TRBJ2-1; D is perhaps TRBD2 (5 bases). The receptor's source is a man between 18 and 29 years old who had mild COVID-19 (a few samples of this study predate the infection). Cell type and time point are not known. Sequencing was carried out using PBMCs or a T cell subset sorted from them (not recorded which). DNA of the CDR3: TGTGCCAGCACCGCCGGGAACCCAACTTACAATGAGCAGTTCTTC. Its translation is CASTAGNPTYNEQFF.